Here is one T cell receptor (beta chain) with its context. Generated by immunoSEQ multiplex PCR, the TCRdb table keeps only in-frame clones and is missing some. Seen here are 2 million to 3 million clones, 90% to 95% observed once, and the top ten hold roughly 0.36%. The CDR3 sequence is 17 residues long. Trimming cost V 0 bases and J 6 bases; bases outside gene matches: 7. The germline CDR1 and CDR2 sequences are SGDLS and YYNGEE. The sample originates from a study of shared clonotypes between healthy human individuals. The TCR originated in a man aged 18 to 29 in good health. Some clones in this sample may be carry-over from other donors' samples. V is TRBV9 and J is TRBJ2-2, with 11 bases aligning to TRBD2. The specimen sequenced was naive CD4+ T cells from PBMCs. The subset is: CD45RA+ positively selected. CDR3 nucleotides: TGTGCCAGCAGCGTAGCCTTGGCTAGCGGGAGGTCCGGGGAGCTGTTTTTT. Translated, it gives CASSVALASGRSGELFF.